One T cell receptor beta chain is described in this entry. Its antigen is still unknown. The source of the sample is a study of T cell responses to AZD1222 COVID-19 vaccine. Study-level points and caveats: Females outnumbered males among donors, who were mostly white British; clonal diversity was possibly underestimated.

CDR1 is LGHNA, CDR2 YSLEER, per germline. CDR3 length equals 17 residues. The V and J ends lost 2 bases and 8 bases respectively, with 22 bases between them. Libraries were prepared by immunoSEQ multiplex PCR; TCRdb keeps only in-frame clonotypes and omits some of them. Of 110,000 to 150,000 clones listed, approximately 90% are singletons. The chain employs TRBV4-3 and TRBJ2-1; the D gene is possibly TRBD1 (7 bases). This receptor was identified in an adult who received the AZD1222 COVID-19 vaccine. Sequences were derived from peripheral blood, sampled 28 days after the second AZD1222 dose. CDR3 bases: TGCGCCAGCAGCCAACACTTGGGACAGAAAAGGGGGGATGAGCAGTTCTTC. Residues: CASSQHLGQKRGDEQFF.